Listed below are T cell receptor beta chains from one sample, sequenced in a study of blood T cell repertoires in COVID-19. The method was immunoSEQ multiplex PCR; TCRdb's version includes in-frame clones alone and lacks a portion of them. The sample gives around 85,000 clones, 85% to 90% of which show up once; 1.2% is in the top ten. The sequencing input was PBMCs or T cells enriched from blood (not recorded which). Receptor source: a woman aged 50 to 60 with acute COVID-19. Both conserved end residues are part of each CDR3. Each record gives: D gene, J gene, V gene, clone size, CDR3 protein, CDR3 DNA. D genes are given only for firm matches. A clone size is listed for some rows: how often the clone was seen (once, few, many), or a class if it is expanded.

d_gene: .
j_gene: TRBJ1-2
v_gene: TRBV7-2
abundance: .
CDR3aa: CASSPGVGNYGYTF
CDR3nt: TGTGCCAGCAGCCCCGGAGTTGGGAACTATGGCTACACCTTC

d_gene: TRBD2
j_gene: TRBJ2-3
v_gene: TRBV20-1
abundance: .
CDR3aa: CSASSPGGTDTQYF
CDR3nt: TGCAGTGCTAGTTCCCCGGGAGGGACAGATACGCAGTATTTT

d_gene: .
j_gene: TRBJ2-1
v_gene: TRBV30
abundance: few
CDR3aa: CATRPRGREKRNEQFF
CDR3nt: TGTGCCACTCGACCCCGGGGGCGGGAGAAAAGGAATGAGCAGTTCTTC

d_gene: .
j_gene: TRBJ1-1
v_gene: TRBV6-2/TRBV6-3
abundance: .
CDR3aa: CASSYPITGSYTEAFF
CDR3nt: TGTGCCAGCAGTTACCCAATAACAGGGAGTTACACTGAAGCTTTCTTT

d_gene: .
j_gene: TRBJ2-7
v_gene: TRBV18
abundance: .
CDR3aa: CASSPPNSYEQYF
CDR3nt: TGTGCCAGCTCACCACCTAACTCCTACGAGCAGTACTTC

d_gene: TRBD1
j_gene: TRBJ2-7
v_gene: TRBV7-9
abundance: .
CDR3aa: CASSPSGRGREQYF
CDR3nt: TGTGCCAGCAGCCCTTCTGGCAGGGGGCGGGAGCAGTACTTC

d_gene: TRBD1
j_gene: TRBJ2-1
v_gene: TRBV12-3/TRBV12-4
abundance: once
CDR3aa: CASSPGTVNEQFF
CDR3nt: TGTGCCAGCAGTCCGGGGACAGTCAATGAGCAGTTCTTC

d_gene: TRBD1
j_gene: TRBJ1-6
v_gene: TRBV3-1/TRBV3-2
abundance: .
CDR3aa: CASSQTGVEVGSPLHF
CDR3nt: TGTGCCAGCAGCCAAACAGGGGTTGAGGTGGGTTCACCCCTCCACTTT

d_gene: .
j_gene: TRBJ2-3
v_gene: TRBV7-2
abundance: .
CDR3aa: CASSLVSSSTDTQYF
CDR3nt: TGTGCCAGCAGCTTAGTGAGTTCTAGCACAGATACGCAGTATTTT

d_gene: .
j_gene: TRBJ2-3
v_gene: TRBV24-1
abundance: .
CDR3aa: CATSDPPGGTDTQYF
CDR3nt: TGTGCCACCAGTGATCCGCCGGGTGGCACAGATACGCAGTATTTT

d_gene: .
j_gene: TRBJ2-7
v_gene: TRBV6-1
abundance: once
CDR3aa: CASSESLGHSYEQYF
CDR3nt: TGTGCCAGCAGTGAATCCCTAGGCCACTCCTACGAGCAGTACTTC

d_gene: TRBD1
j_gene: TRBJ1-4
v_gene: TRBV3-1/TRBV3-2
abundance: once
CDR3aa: CASSQSGTGDEKLFF
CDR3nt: TGTGCCAGCAGCCAAAGCGGGACAGGGGACGAAAAACTGTTTTTT

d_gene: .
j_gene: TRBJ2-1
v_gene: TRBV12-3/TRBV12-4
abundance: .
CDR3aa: CASSLAQTSNQFF
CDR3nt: TGTGCCAGCAGTTTAGCCCAAACTAGTAACCAGTTCTTC

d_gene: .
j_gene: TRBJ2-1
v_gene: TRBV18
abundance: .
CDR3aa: CASSPPEGYSYNEQFF
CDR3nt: TGTGCCAGCTCACCACCGGAGGGTTACTCCTACAATGAGCAGTTCTTC

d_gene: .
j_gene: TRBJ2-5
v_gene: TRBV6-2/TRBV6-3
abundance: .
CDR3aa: CASSPPAQKGYETQYF
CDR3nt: TGTGCCAGCAGTCCCCCCGCTCAGAAGGGGTACGAGACCCAGTACTTC

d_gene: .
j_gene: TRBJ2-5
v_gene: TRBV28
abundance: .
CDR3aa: CASSLVSQETQYF
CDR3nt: TGTGCCAGCAGTTTAGTCAGCCAAGAGACCCAGTACTTC

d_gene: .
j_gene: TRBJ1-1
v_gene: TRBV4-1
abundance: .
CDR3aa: CASSQATVNTEAFF
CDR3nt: TGCGCCAGCAGCCAAGCAACGGTGAACACTGAAGCTTTCTTT

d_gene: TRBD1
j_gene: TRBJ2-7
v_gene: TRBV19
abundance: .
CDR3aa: CASRTGQGAHDEQYF
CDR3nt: TGTGCCAGTAGGACGGGACAGGGGGCGCACGACGAGCAGTACTTC

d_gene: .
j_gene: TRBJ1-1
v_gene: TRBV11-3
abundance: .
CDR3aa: CASSPRSGDTEAFF
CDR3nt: TGTGCCAGCAGCCCCAGATCGGGGGACACTGAAGCTTTCTTT

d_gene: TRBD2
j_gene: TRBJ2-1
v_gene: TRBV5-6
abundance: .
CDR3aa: CASTGTSTYNEQFF
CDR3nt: TGTGCCAGCACGGGGACTAGCACCTACAATGAGCAGTTCTTC

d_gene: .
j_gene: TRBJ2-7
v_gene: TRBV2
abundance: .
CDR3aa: CASSEESGPSYEQYF
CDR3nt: TGTGCCAGCAGTGAAGAGTCAGGGCCATCCTACGAGCAGTACTTC

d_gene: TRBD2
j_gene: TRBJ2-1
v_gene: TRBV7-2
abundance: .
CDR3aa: CASSRGLAGVGYNEQFF
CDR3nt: TGTGCCAGCAGCCGGGGACTAGCGGGAGTGGGGTACAATGAGCAGTTCTTC